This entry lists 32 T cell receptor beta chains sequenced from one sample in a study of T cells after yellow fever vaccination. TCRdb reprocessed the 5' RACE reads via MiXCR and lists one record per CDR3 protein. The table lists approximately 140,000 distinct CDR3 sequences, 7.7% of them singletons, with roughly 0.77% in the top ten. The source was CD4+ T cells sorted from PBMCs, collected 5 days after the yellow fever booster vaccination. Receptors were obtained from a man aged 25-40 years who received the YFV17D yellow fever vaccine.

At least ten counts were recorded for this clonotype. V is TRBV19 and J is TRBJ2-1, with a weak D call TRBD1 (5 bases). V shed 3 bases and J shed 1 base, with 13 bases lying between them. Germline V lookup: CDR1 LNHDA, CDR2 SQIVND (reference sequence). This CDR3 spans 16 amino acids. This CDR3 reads CASSINARESYNEQFF. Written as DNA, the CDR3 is TGTGCCAGTAGTATTAATGCCAGGGAATCCTACAATGAGCAGTTCTTC.

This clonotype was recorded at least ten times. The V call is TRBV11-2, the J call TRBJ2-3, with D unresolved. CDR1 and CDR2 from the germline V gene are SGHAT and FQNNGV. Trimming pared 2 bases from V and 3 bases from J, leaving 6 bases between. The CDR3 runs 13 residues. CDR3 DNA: TGTGCCAGCAGCTTATCCACTACAGATACGCAGTATTTT. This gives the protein CASSLSTTDTQYF.

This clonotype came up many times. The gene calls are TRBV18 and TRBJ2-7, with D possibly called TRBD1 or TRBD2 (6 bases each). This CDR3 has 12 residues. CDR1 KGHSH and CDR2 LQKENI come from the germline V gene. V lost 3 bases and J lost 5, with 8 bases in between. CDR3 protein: CASSPEGDEQYF. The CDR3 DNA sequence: TGTGCCAGCTCACCGGAGGGGGACGAGCAGTACTTC.

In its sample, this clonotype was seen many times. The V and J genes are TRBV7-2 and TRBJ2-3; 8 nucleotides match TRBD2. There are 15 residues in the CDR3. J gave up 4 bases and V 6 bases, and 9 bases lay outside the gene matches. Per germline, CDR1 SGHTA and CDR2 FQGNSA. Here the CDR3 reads CASRLMGAGADTQYF. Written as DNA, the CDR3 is TGTGCCAGCAGGCTAATGGGAGCGGGAGCAGATACGCAGTATTTT.

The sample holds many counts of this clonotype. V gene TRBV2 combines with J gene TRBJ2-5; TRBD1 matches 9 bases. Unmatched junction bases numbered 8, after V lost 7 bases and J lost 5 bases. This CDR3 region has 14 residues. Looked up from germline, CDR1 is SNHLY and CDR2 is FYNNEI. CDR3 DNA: TGTGCCAGCAATAGACAGGGGGTCGGCGAGACCCAGTACTTC. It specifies CASNRQGVGETQYF. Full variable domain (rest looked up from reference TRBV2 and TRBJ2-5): EPEVTQTPSHQVTQMGQEVILRCVPISNHLYFYWYRQILGQKVEFLVSFYNNEISEKSEIFDDQFSVERPDGSNFTLKIRSTKLEDSAMYFCASNRQGVGETQYFGPGTRLLVL.

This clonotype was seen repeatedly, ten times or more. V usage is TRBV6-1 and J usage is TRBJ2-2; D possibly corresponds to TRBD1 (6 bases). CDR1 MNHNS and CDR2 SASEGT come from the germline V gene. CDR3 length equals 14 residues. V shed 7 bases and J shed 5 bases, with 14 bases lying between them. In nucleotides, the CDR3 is TGTGCCAGCACTCTCCTCCAGGGGACCGGGGAGCTGTTTTTT. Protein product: CASTLLQGTGELFF.

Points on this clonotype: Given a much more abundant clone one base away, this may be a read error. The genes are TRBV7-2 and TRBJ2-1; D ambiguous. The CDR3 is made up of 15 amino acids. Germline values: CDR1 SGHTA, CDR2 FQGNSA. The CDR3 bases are TGTGTCAGCAGCTACTCTAGGGTGGGGTACAATGAGCAGTTCTTC. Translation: CVSSYSRVGYNEQFF.

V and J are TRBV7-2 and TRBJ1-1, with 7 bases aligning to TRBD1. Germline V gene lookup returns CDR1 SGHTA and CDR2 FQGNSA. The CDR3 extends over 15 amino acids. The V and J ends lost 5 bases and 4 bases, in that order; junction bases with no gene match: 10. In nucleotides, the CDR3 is TGTGCCAGCAGCGCAGAGGGGGCGCGGCGCACTGAAGCTTTCTTT. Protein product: CASSAEGARRTEAFF. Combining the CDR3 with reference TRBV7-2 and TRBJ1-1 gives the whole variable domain GAGVSQSPSNKVTEKGKDVELRCDPISGHTALYWYRQSLGQGLEFLIYFQGNSAPDKSGLPSDRFSAERTGGSVSTLTIQRTQQEDSAVYLCASSAEGARRTEAFFGQGTRLTVV.

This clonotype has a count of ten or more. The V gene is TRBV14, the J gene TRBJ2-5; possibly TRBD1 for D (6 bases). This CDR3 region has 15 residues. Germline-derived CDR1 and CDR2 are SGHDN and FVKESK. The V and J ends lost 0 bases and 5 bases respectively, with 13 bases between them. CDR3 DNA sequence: TGTGCCAGCAGCCAAGATAGGGGACATTTTGAGACCCAGTACTTC. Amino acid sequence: CASSQDRGHFETQYF.

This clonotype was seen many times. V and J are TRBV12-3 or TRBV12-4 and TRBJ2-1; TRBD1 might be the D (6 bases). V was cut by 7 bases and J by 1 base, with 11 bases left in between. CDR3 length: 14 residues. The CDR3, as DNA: TGTGCCAGCACCCAGGGGAAGTCCTACAATGAGCAGTTCTTC. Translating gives CASTQGKSYNEQFF.

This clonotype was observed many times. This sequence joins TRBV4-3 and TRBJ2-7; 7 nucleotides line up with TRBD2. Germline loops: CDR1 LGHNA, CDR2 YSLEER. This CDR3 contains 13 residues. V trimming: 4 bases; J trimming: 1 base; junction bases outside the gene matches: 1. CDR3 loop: CASSRDYSYEQYF. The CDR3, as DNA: TGCGCCAGCAGCCGGGACTATTCCTACGAGCAGTACTTC.

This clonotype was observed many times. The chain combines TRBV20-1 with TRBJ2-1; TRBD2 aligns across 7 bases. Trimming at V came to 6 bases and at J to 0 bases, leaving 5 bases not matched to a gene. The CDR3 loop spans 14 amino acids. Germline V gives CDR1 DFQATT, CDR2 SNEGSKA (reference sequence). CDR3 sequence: CSASSSGSYNEQFF. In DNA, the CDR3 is TGCAGTGCGTCGTCTAGCGGCTCCTACAATGAGCAGTTCTTC.

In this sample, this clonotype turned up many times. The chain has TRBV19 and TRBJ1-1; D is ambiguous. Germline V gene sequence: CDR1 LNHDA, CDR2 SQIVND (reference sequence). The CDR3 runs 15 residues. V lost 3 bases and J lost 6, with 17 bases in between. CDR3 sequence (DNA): TGTGCCAGTAGTATCGGCGTTCTTTCCTGGGCTGAAGCTTTCTTT. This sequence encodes CASSIGVLSWAEAFF. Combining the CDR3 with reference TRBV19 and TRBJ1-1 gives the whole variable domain DGGITQSPKYLFRKEGQNVTLSCEQNLNHDAMYWYRQDPGQGLRLIYYSQIVNDFQKGDIAEGYSVSREKKESFPLTVTSAQKNPTAFYLCASSIGVLSWAEAFFGQGTRLTVV.

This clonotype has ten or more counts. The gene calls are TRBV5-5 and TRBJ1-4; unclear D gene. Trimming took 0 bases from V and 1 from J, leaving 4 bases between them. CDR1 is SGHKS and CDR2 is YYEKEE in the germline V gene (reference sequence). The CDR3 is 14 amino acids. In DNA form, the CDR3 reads TGTGCCAGCAGCTTGGTCGGAACTAATGAAAAACTGTTTTTT. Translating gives CASSLVGTNEKLFF.

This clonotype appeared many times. Here the CDR3 DNA reads TGCAGCGTTGATGGAATACAGAGCACAGATACGCAGTATTTT. The encoded protein is CSVDGIQSTDTQYF. The chain combines TRBV29-1 with TRBJ2-3; D remains unclear. V was trimmed by 3 bases and J by 0 bases, leaving 10 bases between them. The CDR3 has 14 residues. Germline loops: CDR1 SQVTM, CDR2 ANQGSEA.

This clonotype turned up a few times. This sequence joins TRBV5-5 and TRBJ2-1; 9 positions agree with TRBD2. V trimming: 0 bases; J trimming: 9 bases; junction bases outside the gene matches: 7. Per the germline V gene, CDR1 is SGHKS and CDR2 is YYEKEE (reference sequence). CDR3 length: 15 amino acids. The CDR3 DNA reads TGTGCCAGCAGCTTGGTATCTAGCGGGATGGCTGAGCAGTTCTTC. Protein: CASSLVSSGMAEQFF.

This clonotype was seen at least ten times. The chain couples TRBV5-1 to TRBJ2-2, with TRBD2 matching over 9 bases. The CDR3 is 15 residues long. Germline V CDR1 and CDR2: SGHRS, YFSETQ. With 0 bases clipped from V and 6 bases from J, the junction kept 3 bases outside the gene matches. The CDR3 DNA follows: TGCGCCAGCAGCTTGGACGCGGGAGGGCCCGGGGAGCTGTTTTTT. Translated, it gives CASSLDAGGPGELFF.

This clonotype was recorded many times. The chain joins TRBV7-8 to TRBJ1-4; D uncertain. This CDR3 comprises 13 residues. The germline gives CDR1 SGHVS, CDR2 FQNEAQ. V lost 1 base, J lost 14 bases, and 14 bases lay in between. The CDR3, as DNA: TGTGCCAGCAGCTTAGTTAGGGCAGGTCCTCTGTTTTTT. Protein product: CASSLVRAGPLFF. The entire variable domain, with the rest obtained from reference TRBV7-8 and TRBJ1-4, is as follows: GAGVSQSPRYKVAKRGQDVALRCDPISGHVSLFWYQQALGQGPEFLTYFQNEAQLDKSGLPSDRFFAERPEGSVSTLKIQRTQQEDSAVYLCASSLVRAGPLFFGSGTQLSVL.

The CDR3 bases are TGTGCCAGCAGGGGAGGACTAGCGGGATCCTACGAGCAGTACTTC. As protein: CASRGGLAGSYEQYF. This chain links TRBV12-3 or TRBV12-4 with TRBJ2-7; 12 positions match TRBD2. The CDR3 is 15 residues long. The V and J ends lost 6 bases and 1 base, in that order; junction bases with no gene match: 4.

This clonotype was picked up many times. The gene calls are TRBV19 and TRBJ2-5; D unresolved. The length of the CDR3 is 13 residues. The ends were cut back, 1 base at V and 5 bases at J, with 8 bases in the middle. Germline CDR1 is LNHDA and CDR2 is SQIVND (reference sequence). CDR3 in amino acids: CASSIVSRETQYF. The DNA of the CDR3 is TGTGCCAGTAGTATAGTCTCGCGGGAGACCCAGTACTTC.

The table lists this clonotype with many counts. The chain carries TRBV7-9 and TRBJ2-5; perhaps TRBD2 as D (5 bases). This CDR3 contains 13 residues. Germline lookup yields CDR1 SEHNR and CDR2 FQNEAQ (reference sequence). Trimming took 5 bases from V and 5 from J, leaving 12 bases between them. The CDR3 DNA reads TGTGCCAGCAGCCAAAGGCCGGGGGAGACCCAGTACTTC. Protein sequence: CASSQRPGETQYF.

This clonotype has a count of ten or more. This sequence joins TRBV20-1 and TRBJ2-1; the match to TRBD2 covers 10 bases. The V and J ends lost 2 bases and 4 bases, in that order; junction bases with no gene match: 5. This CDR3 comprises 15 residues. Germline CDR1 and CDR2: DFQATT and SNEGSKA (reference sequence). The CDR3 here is CSARRTSGRYNEQFF. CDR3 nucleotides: TGCAGTGCTAGAAGGACTAGCGGCCGTTACAATGAGCAGTTCTTC.

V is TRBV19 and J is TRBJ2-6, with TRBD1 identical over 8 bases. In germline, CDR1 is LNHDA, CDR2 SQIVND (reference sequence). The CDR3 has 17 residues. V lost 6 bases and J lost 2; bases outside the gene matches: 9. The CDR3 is CASRPRDRSPGANVLTF. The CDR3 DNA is TGTGCCAGTAGGCCCCGGGACAGGAGCCCTGGGGCCAACGTCCTGACTTTC.

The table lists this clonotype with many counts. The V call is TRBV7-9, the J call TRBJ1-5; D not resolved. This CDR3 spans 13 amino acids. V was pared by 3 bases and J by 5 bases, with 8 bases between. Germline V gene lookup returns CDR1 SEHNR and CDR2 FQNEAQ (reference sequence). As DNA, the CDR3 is TGTGCCAGCAGCTTCGATATCGATCAGCCCCAGCATTTT. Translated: CASSFDIDQPQHF.

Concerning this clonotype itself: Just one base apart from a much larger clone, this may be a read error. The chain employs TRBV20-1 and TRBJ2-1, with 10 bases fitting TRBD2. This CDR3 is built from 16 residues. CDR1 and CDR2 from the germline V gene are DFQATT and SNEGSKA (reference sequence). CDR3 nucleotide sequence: TGCAGTGCTAGAACGCTAGCGGGAGCGCCGTTTCATGAGCAGTTATTC. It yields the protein CSARTLAGAPFHEQLF.

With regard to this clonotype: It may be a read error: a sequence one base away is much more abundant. The CDR3 region has the DNA TGTGCCAGCAGGAGAAACAGGGATGGTTTACACGAGACCCAGTACTTC. Residues: CASRRNRDGLHETQYF. J is TRBJ2-5 and V is TRBV27; TRBD1 might be the D (6 bases). With 6 bases removed from V and 5 bases from J, the gap between germline ends came to 22 bases. CDR1 is MNHEY, CDR2 SMNVEV, per germline (reference sequence). The CDR3 runs 16 residues.

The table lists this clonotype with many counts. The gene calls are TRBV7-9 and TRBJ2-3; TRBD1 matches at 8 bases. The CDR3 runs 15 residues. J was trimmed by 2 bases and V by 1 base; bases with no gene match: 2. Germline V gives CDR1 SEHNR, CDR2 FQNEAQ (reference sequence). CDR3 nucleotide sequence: TGTGCCAGCAGCTTAGTTCAGGGGGCCACAGATACGCAGTATTTT. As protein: CASSLVQGATDTQYF.

CDR3 sequence: CATSGRAYSYEQYF. The CDR3 DNA is TGTGCGACGAGCGGGAGGGCCTACTCCTACGAGCAGTACTTC. J is TRBJ2-7 and V is TRBV7-2; 10 nucleotides line up with TRBD2. Germline lookup yields CDR1 SGHTA and CDR2 FQGNSA. CDR3 length: 14 residues.

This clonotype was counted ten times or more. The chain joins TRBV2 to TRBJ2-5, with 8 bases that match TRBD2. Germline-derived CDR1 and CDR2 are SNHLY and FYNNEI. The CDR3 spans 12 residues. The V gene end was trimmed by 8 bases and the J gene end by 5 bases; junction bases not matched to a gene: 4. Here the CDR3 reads CASVASGETQYF. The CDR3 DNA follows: TGTGCCAGCGTGGCTAGCGGGGAGACCCAGTACTTC.

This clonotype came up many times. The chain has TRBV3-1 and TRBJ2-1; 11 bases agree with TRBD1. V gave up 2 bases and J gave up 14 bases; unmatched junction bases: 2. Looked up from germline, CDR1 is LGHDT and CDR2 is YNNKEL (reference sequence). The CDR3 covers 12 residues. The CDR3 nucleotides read TGTGCCAGCAGCCAACCGGGACAGGGGGAGTTCTTC. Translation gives CASSQPGQGEFF.

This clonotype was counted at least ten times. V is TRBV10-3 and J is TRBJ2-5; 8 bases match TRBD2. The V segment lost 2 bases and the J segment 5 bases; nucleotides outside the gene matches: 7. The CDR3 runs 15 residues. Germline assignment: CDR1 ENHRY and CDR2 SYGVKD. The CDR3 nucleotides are TGTGCCATCAGTGAGACTAGCGGAGAGAAGGAGACCCAGTACTTC. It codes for CAISETSGEKETQYF.

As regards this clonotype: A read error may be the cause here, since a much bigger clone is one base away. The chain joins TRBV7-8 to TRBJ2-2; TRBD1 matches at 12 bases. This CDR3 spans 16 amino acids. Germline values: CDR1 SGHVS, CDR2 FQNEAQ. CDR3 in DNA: TGTGCCAGCAGCTTACGGGACAGGGGGCGCGTCGGGAAGCTGTTTTTT. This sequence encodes CASSLRDRGRVGKLFF.